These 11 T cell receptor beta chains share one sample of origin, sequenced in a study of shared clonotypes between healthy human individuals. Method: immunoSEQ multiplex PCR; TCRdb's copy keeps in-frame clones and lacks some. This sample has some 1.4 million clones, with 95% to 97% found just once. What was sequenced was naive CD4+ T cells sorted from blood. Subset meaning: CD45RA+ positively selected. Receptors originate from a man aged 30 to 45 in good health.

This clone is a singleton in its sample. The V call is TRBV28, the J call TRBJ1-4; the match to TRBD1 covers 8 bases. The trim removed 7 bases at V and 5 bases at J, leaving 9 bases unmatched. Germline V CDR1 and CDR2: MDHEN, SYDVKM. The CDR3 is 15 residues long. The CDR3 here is CASTTQTGVNEKLFF. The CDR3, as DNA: TGTGCCAGCACCACGCAGACAGGGGTAAATGAAAAACTGTTTTTT.

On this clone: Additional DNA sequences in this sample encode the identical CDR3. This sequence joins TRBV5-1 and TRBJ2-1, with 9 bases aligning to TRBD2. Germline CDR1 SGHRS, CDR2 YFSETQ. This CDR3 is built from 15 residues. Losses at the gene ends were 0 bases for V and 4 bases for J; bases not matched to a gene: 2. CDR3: CASSLGLAGYNEQFF. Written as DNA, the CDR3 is TGCGCCAGCAGCTTGGGGCTAGCGGGGTACAATGAGCAGTTCTTC.

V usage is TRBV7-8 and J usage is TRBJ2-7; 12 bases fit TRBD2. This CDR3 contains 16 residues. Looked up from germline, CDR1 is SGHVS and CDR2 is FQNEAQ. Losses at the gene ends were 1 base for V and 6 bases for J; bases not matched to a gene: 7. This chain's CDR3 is CASSLEGLAGFLEQYF. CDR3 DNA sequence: TGTGCCAGCAGCTTAGAAGGACTAGCGGGATTCCTCGAGCAGTACTTC.

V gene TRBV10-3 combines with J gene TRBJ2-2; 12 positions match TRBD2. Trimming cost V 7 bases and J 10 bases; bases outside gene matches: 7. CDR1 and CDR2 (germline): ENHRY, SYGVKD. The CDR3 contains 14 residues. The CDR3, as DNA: TGTGCCATCACCCCTAGCGGGAGGGCCGCGGAGCTGTTTTTT. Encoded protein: CAITPSGRAAELFF.

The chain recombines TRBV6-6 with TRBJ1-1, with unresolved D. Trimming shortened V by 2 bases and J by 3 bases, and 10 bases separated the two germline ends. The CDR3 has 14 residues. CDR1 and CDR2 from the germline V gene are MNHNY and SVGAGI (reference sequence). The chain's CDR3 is CASSYRPGDTEAFF. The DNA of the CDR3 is TGTGCCAGCAGTTACAGGCCTGGGGACACTGAAGCTTTCTTT.

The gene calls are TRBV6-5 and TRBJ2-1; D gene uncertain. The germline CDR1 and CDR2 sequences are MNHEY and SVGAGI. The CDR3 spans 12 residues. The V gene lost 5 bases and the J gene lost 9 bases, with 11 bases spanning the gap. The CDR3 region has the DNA TGTGCCAGCAGTCCCCTGCGTGGTGAGCAGTTCTTC. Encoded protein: CASSPLRGEQFF.

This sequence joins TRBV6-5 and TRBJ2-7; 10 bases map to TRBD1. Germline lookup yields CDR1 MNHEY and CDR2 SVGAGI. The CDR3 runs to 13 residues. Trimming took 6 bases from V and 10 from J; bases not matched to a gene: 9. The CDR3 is CASRGTGVVVQYF. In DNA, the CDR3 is TGTGCCAGCAGGGGGACAGGGGTTGTCGTACAGTACTTC.

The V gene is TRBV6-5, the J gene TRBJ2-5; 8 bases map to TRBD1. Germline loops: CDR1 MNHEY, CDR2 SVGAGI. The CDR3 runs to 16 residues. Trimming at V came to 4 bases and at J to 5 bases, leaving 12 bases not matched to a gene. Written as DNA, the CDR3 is TGTGCCAGCAGTTCACACCGGACAGGGAATGGGGAGACCCAGTACTTC. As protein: CASSSHRTGNGETQYF.

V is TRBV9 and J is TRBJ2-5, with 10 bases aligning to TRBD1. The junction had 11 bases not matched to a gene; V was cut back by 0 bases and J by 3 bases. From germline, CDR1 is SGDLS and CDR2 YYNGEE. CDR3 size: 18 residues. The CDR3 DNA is TGTGCCAGCAGCGTAGGCCCCGGCGGGACAGGGGTGGAAGAGACCCAGTACTTC. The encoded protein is CASSVGPGGTGVEETQYF.

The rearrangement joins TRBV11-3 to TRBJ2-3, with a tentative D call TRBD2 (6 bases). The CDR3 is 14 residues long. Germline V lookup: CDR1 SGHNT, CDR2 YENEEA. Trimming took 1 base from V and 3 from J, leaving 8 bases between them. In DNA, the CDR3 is TGTGCCAGCAGCTTAGGGGAGGCGACAGATACGCAGTATTTT. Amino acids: CASSLGEATDTQYF. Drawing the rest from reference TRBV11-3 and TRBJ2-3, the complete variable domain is EAGVVQSPRYKIIEKKQPVAFWCNPISGHNTLYWYLQNLGQGPELLIRYENEEAVDDSQLPKDRFSAERLKGVDSTLKIQPAELGDSAVYLCASSLGEATDTQYFGPGTRLTVL.

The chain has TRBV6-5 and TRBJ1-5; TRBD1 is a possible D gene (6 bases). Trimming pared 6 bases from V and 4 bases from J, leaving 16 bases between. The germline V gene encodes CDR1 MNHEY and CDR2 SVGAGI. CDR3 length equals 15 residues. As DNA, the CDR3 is TGTGCCAGCAGAAAGACAGGCACGCATAATCAGCCCCAGCATTTT. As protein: CASRKTGTHNQPQHF.